These 24 T cell receptor beta chains originate from one sample sequenced in a study of OX40 agonist ivuxolimab in advanced cancers. The method was immunoSEQ multiplex PCR; TCRdb's version includes in-frame clones alone and lacks a portion of them. The table records over 60,000 clones, approximately 90% of them present only once. The sequencing used CD4+ or CD8+ T cells sorted from blood, collected in a trial of the OX40 agonist ivuxolimab. The receptors come from an adult with an advanced solid tumor such as melanoma, head and neck, liver or kidney cancer.

This clone was detected only once. V usage is TRBV10-1 and J usage is TRBJ2-7; 7 nucleotides align to TRBD2. Trimming cost V 4 bases and J 3 bases; bases outside gene matches: 6. CDR1 WNHNN and CDR2 SYGVQD come from the germline V gene (reference sequence). The CDR3 is 14 residues long. Written as DNA, the CDR3 is TGCGCCAGCAGTGGTGGCGGGAGCAGCTACGAGCAGTACTTC. It encodes CASSGGGSSYEQYF.

This clone was detected once. The chain is built from TRBV5-1 and TRBJ2-3; TRBD2 matches at 8 bases. Trimming removed 2 bases from V and 4 bases from J; junction bases left unmatched: 9. There are 16 residues in the CDR3. The V gene's germline CDR1 is SGHRS and CDR2 YFSETQ. CDR3 protein: CASSLGTSGPADTQYF. The CDR3 DNA reads TGCGCCAGCAGCTTAGGAACTAGCGGACCAGCAGATACGCAGTATTTT.

The rearrangement uses TRBV25-1 and TRBJ1-4; D is ambiguous. V was trimmed by 2 bases and J by 3 bases, leaving 13 bases between them. The CDR3 extends over 16 amino acids. From germline, CDR1 is MGHDK and CDR2 SYGVNS. The CDR3 spells CASSEGYGQANEKLFF. The CDR3, as DNA: TGTGCCAGCAGTGAAGGATATGGCCAGGCTAATGAAAAACTGTTTTTT.

This clone was recorded once. V gene TRBV5-4 combines with J gene TRBJ2-1, with 8 positions matching TRBD1. There are 13 residues in the CDR3. V dropped 4 bases and J dropped 7; count of bases not matched to a gene: 4. Germline assignment: CDR1 SGHNT and CDR2 YYREEE (reference sequence). The DNA of the CDR3 is TGTGCCAGCAGCACAGACAGGGGTAATGAGCAGTTCTTC. It codes for CASSTDRGNEQFF. Variable domain in full (rest from reference TRBV5-4 and TRBJ2-1): ETGVTQSPTHLIKTRGQQVTLRCSSQSGHNTVSWYQQALGQGPQFIFQYYREEENGRGNFPPRFSGLQFPNYSSELNVNALELDDSALYLCASSTDRGNEQFFGPGTRLTVL.

V and J are TRBV2 and TRBJ2-3, with 9 bases that match TRBD2. Germline V gene lookup returns CDR1 SNHLY and CDR2 FYNNEI. The CDR3 extends over 15 amino acids. V lost 6 bases and J lost 3; bases outside the gene matches: 7. As DNA, the CDR3 is TGTGCCAGCAGACCCCTAGCGGGAACTACAGATACGCAGTATTTT. It specifies CASRPLAGTTDTQYF. Filled out from reference TRBV2 and TRBJ2-3, the complete variable domain reads EPEVTQTPSHQVTQMGQEVILRCVPISNHLYFYWYRQILGQKVEFLVSFYNNEISEKSEIFDDQFSVERPDGSNFTLKIRSTKLEDSAMYFCASRPLAGTTDTQYFGPGTRLTVL.

This clone was detected a few times. V and J are TRBV4-1 and TRBJ1-5; D possibly corresponds to TRBD1 (5 bases). Germline V lookup: CDR1 MGHRA, CDR2 YSYEKL. The CDR3 totals 16 residues. Trimming cost V 6 bases and J 1 base, with 16 bases left between them. The CDR3 loop is CASSLQGGFSNQPQHF. CDR3 in DNA: TGCGCCAGCAGTCTTCAGGGTGGATTCAGCAATCAGCCCCAGCATTTT.

V usage is TRBV19 and J usage is TRBJ2-7; D possibly corresponds to TRBD2 (6 bases). The CDR3 is 15 amino acids. The germline V and J ends were trimmed by 3 bases and 4 bases, with 16 bases remaining between them. CDR1 and CDR2 from the germline V gene are LNHDA and SQIVND (reference sequence). Here the CDR3 DNA reads TGTGCCAGTAGTATGACGGGAGAGCTAGGATACGAGCAGTACTTC. Translated: CASSMTGELGYEQYF.

The V and J genes are TRBV12-5 and TRBJ2-1; 10 bases match TRBD2. Germline V gives CDR1 LGHNT, CDR2 FRNRAP. V trimming: 2 bases; J trimming: 6 bases; junction bases outside the gene matches: 13. The length of the CDR3 is 18 residues. CDR3 nucleotide sequence: TGTGCTAGTGGTTTGCTACGAGATTCTAGCGGGAGAATCAATGAGCAGTTCTTC. Translated: CASGLLRDSSGRINEQFF.

The chain employs TRBV11-3 and TRBJ2-2, with unresolved D. This CDR3 has 16 amino acids. The germline gives CDR1 SGHNT, CDR2 YENEEA. Trimming shortened V by 0 bases and J by 0 bases, and 8 bases separated the two germline ends. The DNA of the CDR3 is TGTGCCAGCAGCTTAGAAGGGCCACCGAACACCGGGGAGCTGTTTTTT. Protein sequence: CASSLEGPPNTGELFF.

This chain connects TRBV5-1 to TRBJ2-2, with D perhaps assigned TRBD1 or TRBD2 (5 bases each). This CDR3 region has 17 residues. CDR1 is SGHRS and CDR2 is YFSETQ in the germline V gene. The V end was cut by 4 bases, the J end by 4 bases, with 20 bases between. CDR3 protein: CASSIAGPGRGTGELFF. CDR3 nucleotides: TGCGCCAGCAGCATCGCCGGACCGGGGCGCGGCACCGGGGAGCTGTTTTTT. Full variable domain (rest looked up from reference TRBV5-1 and TRBJ2-2): KAGVTQTPRYLIKTRGQQVTLSCSPISGHRSVSWYQQTPGQGLQFLFEYFSETQRNKGNFPGRFSGRQFSNSRSEMNVSTLELGDSALYLCASSIAGPGRGTGELFFGEGSRLTVL.

The V gene is TRBV6-1, the J gene TRBJ2-7, with 7 bases identical to TRBD2. CDR3 size: 15 residues. CDR1 and CDR2 from the germline V gene are MNHNS and SASEGT. The J segment lost 3 bases and the V segment lost 8 bases, leaving 13 bases of the junction unmatched. The CDR3 protein is CASRGSAGALYEQYF. Here the CDR3 DNA reads TGTGCCAGCCGAGGATCGGCGGGAGCGCTCTACGAGCAGTACTTC.

The V call is TRBV5-6, the J call TRBJ2-3; 9 bases line up with TRBD2. The V segment lost 5 bases and the J segment 2 bases; nucleotides outside the gene matches: 12. Germline V gene data show CDR1 as SGHDT and CDR2 as YYEEEE. The CDR3 sequence is 17 residues long. The CDR3 region is CASRSWGAGGLTDTQYF. CDR3 nucleotides: TGTGCCAGCAGGTCCTGGGGAGCGGGAGGACTCACAGATACGCAGTATTTT.

CDR3 nucleotide sequence: TGTGCCAGCAGTGCTGACAGGGCTAATGAAAAACTGTTTTTT. Protein product: CASSADRANEKLFF. The V gene is TRBV25-1, the J gene TRBJ1-4, with 7 bases lining up with TRBD1. CDR3 length: 14 residues. Per germline, CDR1 MGHDK and CDR2 SYGVNS. V dropped 4 bases and J dropped 3; count of bases not matched to a gene: 2.

This clone has a handful of counts. J is TRBJ2-7 and V is TRBV11-2, with 10 bases aligning to TRBD1. Germline V CDR1 and CDR2: SGHAT, FQNNGV. After removal of 1 base from V and 5 bases from J, the junction contained 5 bases not matched to a gene. This CDR3 is 15 amino acids long. The CDR3 region is CASSLGGDRGNEQYF. As DNA, the CDR3 is TGTGCCAGCAGCTTAGGTGGGGACAGGGGAAACGAGCAGTACTTC.

In its sample, this clone was seen once. V usage is TRBV14 and J usage is TRBJ1-2; 8 bases map to TRBD1. The CDR3 totals 14 residues. Germline CDR1 reads SGHDN; CDR2 reads FVKESK. V was pared by 3 bases and J by 8 bases, with 8 bases of the junction left unmatched. The CDR3: CASSQFGQGRGYTF. In nucleotides, the CDR3 is TGTGCCAGCAGCCAGTTCGGACAGGGAAGGGGCTACACCTTC.

The chain joins TRBV19 to TRBJ1-5; D gene uncertain. CDR1 LNHDA and CDR2 SQIVND come from the germline V gene (reference sequence). This CDR3 is built from 12 residues. V lost 3 bases and J lost 9, with 9 bases in between. This CDR3 reads CASSIPLLPQHF. CDR3 in DNA: TGTGCCAGTAGTATCCCGTTGCTGCCCCAGCATTTT.

The chain couples TRBV6-5 to TRBJ1-1; D perhaps matches TRBD1 (6 bases). The germline gives CDR1 MNHEY, CDR2 SVGAGI. V lost 4 bases and J 3 bases, leaving 15 bases between the germline ends. The CDR3 loop spans 15 amino acids. The CDR3 loop is CASSSMDSRDTEAFF. The CDR3 bases are TGTGCCAGCAGTTCAATGGACAGTCGGGACACTGAAGCTTTCTTT.

This chain links TRBV5-1 with TRBJ2-6; D may match TRBD1 or TRBD2 (6 bases each). The CDR3 runs 15 residues. From germline, CDR1 is SGHRS and CDR2 YFSETQ. V was pared by 3 bases and J by 4 bases, with 11 bases between. The CDR3 DNA reads TGCGCCAGCAGCTCTGGGGGGACAGGGGCCAACGTCCTGACTTTC. This codes for CASSSGGTGANVLTF.

The V and J genes are TRBV10-3 and TRBJ2-1; TRBD2 agrees at 12 bases. After removal of 5 bases from V and 1 base from J, the junction contained 3 bases not matched to a gene. The CDR3 consists of 16 residues. The germline V gene has CDR1 ENHRY and CDR2 SYGVKD. As DNA, the CDR3 is TGTGCCATCAGTTCGACTAGCGGGAGTTCCTACAATGAGCAGTTCTTC. Translating gives CAISSTSGSSYNEQFF.

This clone was detected once. This rearrangement joins TRBV25-1 to TRBJ1-1; no clear D gene. The CDR3 loop spans 13 amino acids. Germline CDR1 and CDR2: MGHDK and SYGVNS. Trimming left V 3 bases short and J 7 bases short, with 12 bases between. CDR3 loop: CASSDAPNFEAFF. Here the CDR3 DNA reads TGTGCCAGCAGTGATGCACCGAATTTTGAAGCTTTCTTT. Supplemented by reference TRBV25-1 and TRBJ1-1, the full variable domain reads EADIYQTPRYLVIGTGKKITLECSQTMGHDKMYWYQQDPGMELHLIHYSYGVNSTEKGDLSSESTVSRIRTEHFPLTLESARPSHTSQYLCASSDAPNFEAFFGQGTRLTVV.

The chain has TRBV5-4 and TRBJ2-1; the match to TRBD2 covers 14 bases. CDR1 SGHNT and CDR2 YYREEE come from the germline V gene (reference sequence). V lost 4 bases, J lost 9 bases, and 6 bases stayed unmatched. This CDR3 is built from 15 residues. CDR3 protein: CASSQGLAGGPEQFF. The CDR3 DNA follows: TGTGCCAGCAGCCAAGGACTAGCGGGAGGTCCTGAGCAGTTCTTC.

This sequence joins TRBV19 and TRBJ2-4; D is perhaps TRBD2 (6 bases). V was trimmed by 0 bases and J by 11 bases, leaving 11 bases between them. Per germline, CDR1 LNHDA and CDR2 SQIVND (reference sequence). The CDR3 has 13 residues. CDR3 nucleotides: TGTGCCAGTAGTATAGATGGGACTTATCTTCAGTACTTC. This sequence encodes CASSIDGTYLQYF.

The chain has TRBV25-1 and TRBJ2-7; 8 bases match TRBD2. The length of the CDR3 is 13 residues. Germline-derived CDR1 and CDR2 are MGHDK and SYGVNS. Losses at the gene ends were 7 bases for V and 0 bases for J; bases not matched to a gene: 2. Written as DNA, the CDR3 is TGTGCCAGCACCGGGACTAGCTCCTACGAGCAGTACTTC. Translation gives CASTGTSSYEQYF.

The chain joins TRBV5-5 to TRBJ2-7; TRBD1 agrees at 9 bases. J was trimmed by 2 bases and V by 4 bases; bases with no gene match: 4. Germline-derived CDR1 and CDR2 are SGHKS and YYEKEE (reference sequence). This CDR3 has 14 amino acids. The CDR3, as DNA: TGTGCCAGCAGCCGACAGGGGGATACCTACGAGCAGTACTTC. Its translation: CASSRQGDTYEQYF.